This TCR beta chain was observed in a study of T cell responses to AZD1222 COVID-19 vaccine. Study findings and constraints: All repertoire sampling was performed exclusively after the peak T cell response. An increase in Spike-specific TCR breadth and depth was observed after two AZD1222 doses. Mostly white British, mostly female donors; authors suggested clonal diversity may be underestimated. Only a handful of people who got AZD1222 tested seropositive at baseline.

A remark on this clone: The antigen remains unidentified.

This table comes from immunoSEQ multiplex PCR, and its TCRdb copy is limited to in-frame clones, with some not included. The data contain about 180,000 clones, about 85% of them seen just once; the ten biggest clones take up 2.6%. The CDR3 extends over 14 amino acids. V trimming: 4 bases; J trimming: 0 bases; junction bases outside the gene matches: 2. Germline CDR1 and CDR2: KGHSH and LQKENI. The source is an adult in good health. This rearrangement joins TRBV18 to TRBJ1-1, with 7 bases that match TRBD1. The sequenced sample was peripheral blood, obtained on day 0 of AZD1222 vaccination. The CDR3 region is CASSLGQMNTEAFF. The CDR3 nucleotides read TGTGCCAGCTCACTGGGACAGATGAACACTGAAGCTTTCTTT.